This is a list of T cell receptor beta chains from one sample in a study of T cells in Graves' hyperthyroidism and ophthalmopathy. TCRdb processed the multiplex PCR reads anew with MiXCR; each CDR3 protein has one entry. Of about 480,000 distinct CDR3 sequences listed, 13% to 15% were seen once; the top ten hold about a sixth. The sequencing input was blood. These receptors all stem from a woman under 30 with Graves' hyperthyroidism. CDR3s include the opening cysteine and the closing phenylalanine or tryptophan. The order of the fields is CDR3 protein, CDR3 DNA, J gene, clone size, V gene, D gene. The D gene is left open where the match is weak. The size entry is marked missing in some rows and otherwise reads once, few, many or a size class.

CDR3 protein: CTSSLLAGGPETQYF
CDR3 DNA: TGTACCAGCAGCTTACTAGCGGGAGGGCCGGAGACCCAGTACTTC
J gene: TRBJ2-5
clone size: NA
V gene: TRBV7-3
D gene: TRBD2

CDR3 protein: CASSLGRTHNEQFF
CDR3 DNA: TGTGCCAGCAGTTTAGGGCGGACCCACAATGAGCAGTTCTTC
J gene: TRBJ2-1
clone size: many
V gene: TRBV12-3/TRBV12-4
D gene: NA

CDR3 protein: CASSLGIYSDTQYF
CDR3 DNA: TGCGCCAGCAGCTTGGGGATCTACTCCGATACGCAGTATTTT
J gene: TRBJ2-3
clone size: many
V gene: TRBV5-1
D gene: NA

CDR3 protein: CATSDPRTGLDTQYF
CDR3 DNA: TGTGCCACCAGTGATCCAAGGACAGGGCTAGATACGCAGTATTTT
J gene: TRBJ2-3
clone size: NA
V gene: TRBV24-1
D gene: TRBD1

CDR3 protein: CASKGAYNEQFF
CDR3 DNA: TGTGCCAGCAAAGGGGCCTACAATGAGCAGTTCTTC
J gene: TRBJ2-1
clone size: many
V gene: TRBV2
D gene: NA

CDR3 protein: CASSFDRVDYGYTF
CDR3 DNA: TGTGCCAGCAGCTTCGACAGGGTCGACTATGGCTACACCTTC
J gene: TRBJ1-2
clone size: many
V gene: TRBV11-2
D gene: TRBD1

CDR3 protein: CASSPNRDRDTGELFF
CDR3 DNA: TGTGCCAGCAGCCCCAACCGGGACAGGGACACCGGGGAGCTGTTTTTT
J gene: TRBJ2-2
clone size: few
V gene: TRBV7-6
D gene: TRBD1

CDR3 protein: CASRTGTLSNQPQHF
CDR3 DNA: TGTGCCAGCAGGACCGGGACACTTAGCAATCAGCCCCAGCATTTT
J gene: TRBJ1-5
clone size: NA
V gene: TRBV2
D gene: NA

CDR3 protein: CASSGGGYLTDTQYF
CDR3 DNA: TGTGCCAGCTCAGGCGGGGGGTACTTAACAGATACGCAGTATTTT
J gene: TRBJ2-3
clone size: many
V gene: TRBV9
D gene: TRBD2

CDR3 protein: CASSQLAPPGNEQYF
CDR3 DNA: TGTGCCAGCTCACAACTTGCCCCGCCGGGGAACGAGCAGTACTTC
J gene: TRBJ2-7
clone size: many
V gene: TRBV18
D gene: NA

CDR3 protein: CSVEESGQGWADTQYF
CDR3 DNA: TGCAGCGTTGAAGAGTCGGGACAGGGGTGGGCAGATACGCAGTATTTT
J gene: TRBJ2-3
clone size: few
V gene: TRBV29-1
D gene: TRBD1

CDR3 protein: CASSYEREAEQFF
CDR3 DNA: TGTGCCAGCAGCTACGAACGTGAGGCTGAGCAGTTCTTC
J gene: TRBJ2-1
clone size: few
V gene: TRBV7-3
D gene: NA

CDR3 protein: CASSGRQGASNQPQHF
CDR3 DNA: TGTGCCAGCAGCGGGCGACAGGGGGCAAGCAATCAGCCCCAGCATTTT
J gene: TRBJ1-5
clone size: NA
V gene: TRBV9
D gene: TRBD1

CDR3 protein: CAWLAAGGNEQYF
CDR3 DNA: TGTGCCTGGTTAGCAGCGGGAGGGAACGAGCAGTACTTC
J gene: TRBJ2-7
clone size: NA
V gene: TRBV28
D gene: TRBD2

CDR3 protein: CASSAGTGLLNEQYF
CDR3 DNA: TGTGCCAGCAGTGCGGGGACAGGTCTTTTAAACGAGCAGTACTTC
J gene: TRBJ2-7
clone size: many
V gene: TRBV6-1
D gene: TRBD1

CDR3 protein: CASSYRRANTGELFF
CDR3 DNA: TGTGCCAGCAGTTATCGGAGAGCGAACACCGGGGAGCTGTTTTTT
J gene: TRBJ2-2
clone size: NA
V gene: TRBV6-5
D gene: NA

CDR3 protein: CASSEVPAISNQPQHF
CDR3 DNA: TGCGCCAGCAGTGAGGTGCCAGCAATTAGCAATCAGCCCCAGCATTTT
J gene: TRBJ1-5
clone size: many
V gene: TRBV10-2
D gene: NA

CDR3 protein: CASRKGGGPLNTEAFF
CDR3 DNA: TGTGCCAGCAGGAAAGGGGGGGGCCCCTTGAACACTGAAGCTTTCTTT
J gene: TRBJ1-1
clone size: NA
V gene: TRBV2
D gene: NA

CDR3 protein: CSASGRGPHSNQPQHF
CDR3 DNA: TGCAGTGCTAGTGGCCGGGGACCTCATAGCAATCAGCCCCAGCATTTT
J gene: TRBJ1-5
clone size: NA
V gene: TRBV20-1
D gene: NA

CDR3 protein: CARATGYNSPLHF
CDR3 DNA: TGTGCCCGGGCGACAGGATATAATTCACCCCTCCACTTT
J gene: TRBJ1-6
clone size: many
V gene: TRBV30
D gene: NA

CDR3 protein: CASSPGRDTYGYTF
CDR3 DNA: TGTGCCAGCTCACCAGGCCGGGACACCTATGGCTACACCTTC
J gene: TRBJ1-2
clone size: many
V gene: TRBV18
D gene: NA

CDR3 protein: CASSVETSGYNEQFF
CDR3 DNA: TGTGCCAGCAGTGTGGAGACTAGCGGCTACAATGAGCAGTTCTTC
J gene: TRBJ2-1
clone size: NA
V gene: TRBV6-1
D gene: TRBD2

CDR3 protein: CSARDVASGRWGGTQYF
CDR3 DNA: TGCAGTGCTAGAGATGTGGCTAGCGGGAGATGGGGGGGGACCCAGTACTTC
J gene: TRBJ2-5
clone size: NA
V gene: TRBV20-1
D gene: TRBD2

CDR3 protein: CASSKQGAQVQPQHF
CDR3 DNA: TGTGCCAGCAGTAAACAGGGGGCGCAGGTTCAGCCCCAGCATTTT
J gene: TRBJ1-5
clone size: many
V gene: TRBV12-3/TRBV12-4
D gene: TRBD1

CDR3 protein: CATSDPGTGAHGYTF
CDR3 DNA: TGTGCCACCAGTGATCCCGGGACAGGGGCTCATGGCTACACCTTC
J gene: TRBJ1-2
clone size: many
V gene: TRBV24-1
D gene: TRBD1

CDR3 protein: CALGQDFFYGYTF
CDR3 DNA: TGTGCCTTGGGACAGGACTTTTTCTATGGCTACACCTTC
J gene: TRBJ1-2
clone size: NA
V gene: TRBV30
D gene: TRBD1

CDR3 protein: CASSPGESLAAFF
CDR3 DNA: TGTGCCAGCAGCCCCGGGGAGAGTCTGGCCGCTTTCTTT
J gene: TRBJ1-1
clone size: many
V gene: TRBV11-2
D gene: NA

CDR3 protein: CASSLTSGRSPSYNEQFF
CDR3 DNA: TGTGCCAGCAGCTTGACTAGCGGGAGGTCCCCCTCCTACAATGAGCAGTTCTTC
J gene: TRBJ2-1
clone size: many
V gene: TRBV7-3
D gene: TRBD2

CDR3 protein: CASSLISDGSYEQYF
CDR3 DNA: TGTGCCAGCAGCTTAATATCCGACGGCTCCTACGAGCAGTACTTC
J gene: TRBJ2-7
clone size: few
V gene: TRBV7-6
D gene: NA